This T cell receptor (beta chain) was found in a study of beta chain features in type 1 diabetes. Whole-study results and caveats: TCRB CDR3s from Type 1 diabetes patients were moderately but significantly shorter in all four CD4+ subsets.

With respect to this clone: No antigen is known for it.

The germline CDR1 and CDR2 sequences are SEHNR and FQNEAQ (reference sequence). V lost 4 bases to trimming and J lost 5 bases; unmatched junction nucleotides: 7. The CDR3 has 14 residues. Investigators reverse transcribed all isolated RNA, so they sequenced expressed TCRB transcripts. Generated by immunoSEQ multiplex PCR, the TCRdb table keeps only in-frame clones and is missing some. The data show hundreds of thousands of clones, around an eighth seen once. The authors sorted CD4+ naive, central memory, regulatory and stem cell-like memory cells via CD45RO/CCR7/CD25/CD127/CD95/CD27. Sequenced material: naive CD4+ T cells from blood. The TCR was taken from a man aged 18 to 29 with type 1 diabetes. The genes are TRBV7-9 and TRBJ1-2; 7 bases are shared with TRBD1. CDR3 nucleotides: TGTGCCAGCAGCTCATTACAGGGGTTGTATGGCTACACCTTC. This encodes CASSSLQGLYGYTF. Supplemented by reference TRBV7-9 and TRBJ1-2, the full variable domain reads DTGVSQNPRHKITKRGQNVTFRCDPISEHNRLYWYRQTLGQGPEFLTYFQNEAQLEKSRLLSDRFSAERPKGSFSTLEIQRTEQGDSAMYLCASSSLQGLYGYTFGSGTRLTVV.